The present T cell receptor (beta chain) was sequenced within a study of OX40 agonist ivuxolimab in advanced cancers. Study in general: Subjects had a mean age of about 61 years, with a range of roughly 20 to 79; almost 85% were male. Prior anti-PD-1, anti-PD-L1 or anti-CTLA-4 therapy was allowed; less than 45% had some. Study results and caveats: CD4+ and CD8+ T cells in blood underwent clonal expansion by week 6 at 0.1 to 3.0 mg/kg.

Assay: immunoSEQ multiplex PCR; the TCRdb copy retains only in-frame clones and omits some. Of about 38,000 clones listed, approximately 80% are singletons. Autoimmune disease history or systemic immunosuppression was exclusionary. As regards this clone: The target antigen is unknown.

The receptor comes from an adult with an advanced solid tumor such as melanoma, head and neck, liver or kidney cancer. The source was CD4+ or CD8+ T cells sorted from blood, collected in a trial of the OX40 agonist ivuxolimab.

CDR3 DNA: TGTGCCAGCAGACTCATGGAGAACACCGGGGAGCTGTTTTTT. As protein: CASRLMENTGELFF. The V and J genes are TRBV9 and TRBJ2-2; the D is unclear. Trimming removed 5 bases at V and 1 base at J, with 9 bases between. Per germline, CDR1 SGDLS and CDR2 YYNGEE. There are 14 residues in the CDR3.